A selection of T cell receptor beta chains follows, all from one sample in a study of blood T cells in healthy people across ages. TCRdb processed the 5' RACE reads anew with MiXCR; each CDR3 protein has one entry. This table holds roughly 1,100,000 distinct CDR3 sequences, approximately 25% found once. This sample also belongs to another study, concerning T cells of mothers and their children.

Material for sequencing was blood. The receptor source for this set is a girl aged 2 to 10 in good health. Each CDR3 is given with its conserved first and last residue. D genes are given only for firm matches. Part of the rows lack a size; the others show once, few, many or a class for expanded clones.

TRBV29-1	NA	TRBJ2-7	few	TGCAGCGTTGCTTCAGAGTACGAGCAGTACTTC	CSVASEYEQYF
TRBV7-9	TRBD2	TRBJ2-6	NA	TGTGCCAGCAGCAGAAGCGGGGTCACTGGGGCCAACGTCCTGACTTTC	CASSRSGVTGANVLTF
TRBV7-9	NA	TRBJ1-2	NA	TGTGCCAGCAGCCCCTCCCAGGAGCGGGGCTATGGCTACACCTTC	CASSPSQERGYGYTF
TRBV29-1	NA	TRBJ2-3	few	TGCAGCGTCCTACAGAGAATTCGCACAGATACGCAGTATTTT	CSVLQRIRTDTQYF
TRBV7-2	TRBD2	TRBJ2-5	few	TGTGCCAGCAGCTTAAGGACTAGCGTTTACCAAGAGACCCAGTACTTC	CASSLRTSVYQETQYF
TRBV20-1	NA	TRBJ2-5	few	TGCAGTGCTAGGATCGTCGAGACCCAGTACTTC	CSARIVETQYF
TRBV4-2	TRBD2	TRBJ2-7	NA	TGTGCCAGCAGCCAAGAGGGAGCGGGGGGTTCCTGCGAGCAGTACTTC	CASSQEGAGGSCEQYF
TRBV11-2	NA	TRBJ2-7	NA	TGTGCCGTCTTCCAACCCCCTCGGGAGCAGTACTTC	CAVFQPPREQYF
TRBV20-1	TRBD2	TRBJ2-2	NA	TGCAGTGCTAGTCCCCTAGCGGGAGGGAGCACCGGGGAGCTGTTTTTT	CSASPLAGGSTGELFF
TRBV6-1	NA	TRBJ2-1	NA	TGTGCCAGCAGGCGGACTGTCTACAATGAGCAGTTCTTC	CASRRTVYNEQFF
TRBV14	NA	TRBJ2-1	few	TGTGCCAGTGGGGTAGGGAGTACCTACAATGAGCAGTTCTTC	CASGVGSTYNEQFF
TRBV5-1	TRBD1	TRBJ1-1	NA	TGCGCCAGCAGCTTCGAACAGGGGGAAGGTTGGGACACTGAAGCTTTCTTT	CASSFEQGEGWDTEAFF
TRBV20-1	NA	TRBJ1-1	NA	TGCAGTGCTAGAGATAAGGGATACACTGAAGCTTTCTTT	CSARDKGYTEAFF
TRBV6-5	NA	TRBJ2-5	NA	TGTGCCAGCAGACAGACTGGCTCCCAGTACTTC	CASRQTGSQYF
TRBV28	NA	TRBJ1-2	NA	TGTGCCAGCAGTTCTCCCCAACCGGGGTTATATGGCTACACCTTC	CASSSPQPGLYGYTF
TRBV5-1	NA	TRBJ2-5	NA	TGCGCCAGCAGCTTGGGGCAGGGGTCCCTGTCGGAGACCCAGTACTTC	CASSLGQGSLSETQYF
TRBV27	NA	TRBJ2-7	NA	TGTGCCAGCAGTTTCGGGATGGGGTACGAGCAGTACTTC	CASSFGMGYEQYF
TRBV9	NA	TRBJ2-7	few	TGTGCCAGCAGCTCCCAAGGACTTCTCTCAGCCGAGCAGTACTTC	CASSSQGLLSAEQYF
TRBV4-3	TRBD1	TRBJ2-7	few	TGCGCCAGCAGCCTAACGACAGGGGACCTATACGAGCAGTACTTC	CASSLTTGDLYEQYF
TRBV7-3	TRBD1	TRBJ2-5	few	TGTGCCAGCAGCCCGAGGACAGGGTTGGGCGAGACCCAGTACTTC	CASSPRTGLGETQYF
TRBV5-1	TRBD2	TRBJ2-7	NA	TGCGCCAGCAGCGGAGGGACTATTCTCTACGAGCAGTACTTC	CASSGGTILYEQYF
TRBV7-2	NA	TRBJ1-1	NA	TGTGCCAGCAGCTTAGCTGGGAGCCAGGACATGATCTATATGAACACTGAAGCTTTCTTT	CASSLAGSQDMIYMNTEAFF
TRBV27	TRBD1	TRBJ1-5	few	TGTGCCAGCAGTTCGACAGGGCTACAGCCCCAGCATTTT	CASSSTGLQPQHF
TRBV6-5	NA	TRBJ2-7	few	TGTGCCACCTCAGAGGGGCTCCGCTACGAGCAGTACTTC	CATSEGLRYEQYF
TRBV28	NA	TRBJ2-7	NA	TGTGCCAGCAGTAATATAGGGACATACGAGCAGTACTTC	CASSNIGTYEQYF
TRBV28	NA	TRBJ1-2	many	TGTGCCAGCAGCCTGGGGAATAACTATGGCTACACCTTC	CASSLGNNYGYTF
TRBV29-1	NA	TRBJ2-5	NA	TGCAGCGTTGATGGACAGCCGGGGAAGACCCAGTACTTC	CSVDGQPGKTQYF
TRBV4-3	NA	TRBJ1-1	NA	TGCGCCAGCAGCCAGGCCTCGATTGATGGAGCTTTCTTT	CASSQASIDGAFF
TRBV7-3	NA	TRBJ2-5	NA	TGTGCCAGCAGCATACGGCCGAGACCCGGGGAGACCCAGTACTTC	CASSIRPRPGETQYF
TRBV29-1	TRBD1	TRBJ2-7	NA	TGCAGCGTCACGGGGACAGGGGAAGTTTACGAGCAGTACTTC	CSVTGTGEVYEQYF
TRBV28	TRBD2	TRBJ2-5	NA	TGTGCCAGCAGCCGTACTAGCGGGGGATTCCAAGAGACCCAGTACTTC	CASSRTSGGFQETQYF
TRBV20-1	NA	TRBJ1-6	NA	TGCAGTGCTAGAGCAGGGGTTTCACCCCTCCACTTT	CSARAGVSPLHF